This TCR beta chain was identified during a study of OX40 agonist ivuxolimab in advanced cancers. Worth noting for this clone: Its antigen is not identified.

Using immunoSEQ multiplex PCR, the repertoire was profiled, and TCRdb retains in-frame clones only, with some absent. The table includes some 70,000 clones, about four fifths detected once. The CDR3 has 15 amino acids. In germline, CDR1 is SGHTA, CDR2 FQGNSA. Trimming stripped 4 bases from V and 7 bases from J, with 19 bases between. Study-level findings and limits: At doses 0.1 to 3.0 mg/kg, CD4+ and CD8+ clones expanded.

The specimen comprised CD4+ or CD8+ T cells sorted from blood, sampled in a trial of the OX40 agonist ivuxolimab. The receptor's source is an adult with an advanced solid tumor such as melanoma, head and neck, liver or kidney cancer. V and J are TRBV7-2 and TRBJ1-1; D ambiguous. CDR3 sequence: CASSSRRGNRDEAFF. The CDR3 nucleotides are TGTGCCAGCAGCTCCCGACGAGGGAATAGGGATGAAGCTTTCTTT.